The rows below give T cell receptor beta chains drawn from one sample of a study of blood T cell repertoires in COVID-19. Repertoires were generated with immunoSEQ multiplex PCR, while TCRdb's copy carries only in-frame clones and drops some. Of approximately 160,000 clones listed, 84% are singletons. The sequencing sample was made of peripheral blood. These receptor sequences come from a man aged 35-49 years who had recovered from COVID-19. CDR3s include the opening cysteine and the closing phenylalanine or tryptophan. A D gene is named only where the DNA matches it firmly. Size is stated for part of the rows, as once, few or many counts, or as a class when the clone is expanded.

size: .
D: TRBD2
V: TRBV28
J: TRBJ2-7
DNA: TGTGCCAGCAGCAACGGACTAGCGGGGAGCTACGAGCAGTACTTC
CDR3: CASSNGLAGSYEQYF

size: .
D: .
V: TRBV9
J: TRBJ2-3
DNA: TGTGCCAGCAGCGCCTCCGGGTTCGAGGTAACAGATACGCAGTATTTT
CDR3: CASSASGFEVTDTQYF

size: .
D: TRBD2
V: TRBV6-1
J: TRBJ2-2
DNA: TGTGCCAGCAGTGCAAGCGGGGGCCGGGACACCGGGGAGCTGTTTTTT
CDR3: CASSASGGRDTGELFF

size: .
D: .
V: TRBV30
J: TRBJ2-5
DNA: TGTGCCTGGAGTGTGCGGGAGACCCAGTACTTC
CDR3: CAWSVRETQYF

size: .
D: .
V: TRBV28
J: TRBJ2-1
DNA: TGTGCCAGCAGTTACACCGGCGGCCATGAGCAGTTCTTC
CDR3: CASSYTGGHEQFF

size: .
D: .
V: TRBV13
J: TRBJ2-3
DNA: TGTGCCAGCAGCCAGCCGGAGGGCACAGATACGCAGTATTTT
CDR3: CASSQPEGTDTQYF

size: .
D: .
V: TRBV6-5
J: TRBJ2-5
DNA: TGTGCCAGCAGTTCAGGCGGACAGTTGCAAGAGACCCAGTACTTC
CDR3: CASSSGGQLQETQYF

size: .
D: .
V: TRBV7-6
J: TRBJ1-2
DNA: TGTGCCAGCAGCTCCCAAGGGGTTGGCGGCTACACCTTC
CDR3: CASSSQGVGGYTF

size: .
D: .
V: TRBV11-3
J: TRBJ1-2
DNA: TGTGCCAGCAGCCCGGGGTCTAACTATGGCTACACCTTC
CDR3: CASSPGSNYGYTF

size: few
D: TRBD2
V: TRBV6-2/TRBV6-3
J: TRBJ2-5
DNA: TGTGCCAGCAGTTACTCTAGGAGACTAGCGGACCAAGAGACCCAGTACTTC
CDR3: CASSYSRRLADQETQYF

size: .
D: .
V: TRBV18
J: TRBJ2-5
DNA: TGTGCCAGCTCACCACCGGAGAGGGCAGAGACCCAGTACTTC
CDR3: CASSPPERAETQYF

size: .
D: TRBD1
V: TRBV30
J: TRBJ1-5
DNA: TGTGCCTGGTCAGGGGGCGCAGGCAATCAGCCCCAGCATTTT
CDR3: CAWSGGAGNQPQHF

size: .
D: .
V: TRBV4-1
J: TRBJ1-5
DNA: TGCGCCAGCAGCCACTCCAGTCGCAATCAGCCCCAGCATTTT
CDR3: CASSHSSRNQPQHF

size: .
D: .
V: TRBV6-5
J: TRBJ1-2
DNA: TGTGCCAGCAGTACCGCCTCCGGGAATTCTTATGGCTACACCTTC
CDR3: CASSTASGNSYGYTF

size: .
D: .
V: TRBV3-1/TRBV3-2
J: TRBJ2-4
DNA: TGTGCCAGCAGCCATGCAGGAGCCAAAAACATTCAGTACTTC
CDR3: CASSHAGAKNIQYF

size: .
D: TRBD1
V: TRBV6-4
J: TRBJ2-1
DNA: TGTGCCAGCAGTGAGGCGCCGGGACAGGGATACAATGAGCAGTTCTTC
CDR3: CASSEAPGQGYNEQFF

size: once
D: TRBD1
V: TRBV7-9
J: TRBJ2-3
DNA: TGTGCCAGCAGACCTAGGGGGCCCCGGACAAACACAGATACGCAGTATTTT
CDR3: CASRPRGPRTNTDTQYF

size: once
D: TRBD1
V: TRBV7-2
J: TRBJ2-7
DNA: TGTGCCAGCAGCTTAGGGCCCACCGGGACAGTCCCCTACGAGCAGTACTTC
CDR3: CASSLGPTGTVPYEQYF

size: .
D: TRBD2
V: TRBV7-2
J: TRBJ2-7
DNA: TGTGCCAGCAGCTTATTCACTAGCGGGAGAAGCGAGCAGTACTTC
CDR3: CASSLFTSGRSEQYF

size: .
D: .
V: TRBV7-6
J: TRBJ1-4
DNA: TGTGCCAGCAGCCCGACAGGATTAAACGAAAAACTGTTTTTT
CDR3: CASSPTGLNEKLFF

size: .
D: .
V: TRBV9
J: TRBJ2-1
DNA: TGTGCCAGCAGCGTAGCTCAGATGAATGAGCAGTTCTTC
CDR3: CASSVAQMNEQFF

size: few
D: TRBD1
V: TRBV7-2
J: TRBJ1-2
DNA: TGTGCCAGCAGAAGAGTGGGACAGCTCCTTGGCGGCTACACCTTC
CDR3: CASRRVGQLLGGYTF

size: .
D: .
V: TRBV28
J: TRBJ1-1
DNA: TGTGCCATATCACATGACAGGTTGAACACTGAAGCTTTCTTT
CDR3: CAISHDRLNTEAFF

size: .
D: .
V: TRBV21-1
J: TRBJ2-7
DNA: TGTGCCAGCAGCAGTTCCGGGGATCCGCTCTACGAGCAGTACTTC
CDR3: CASSSSGDPLYEQYF

size: .
D: TRBD2
V: TRBV11-2
J: TRBJ2-1
DNA: TGTGCCAGCAGCTTTGGGACTAGCGGGAGTTACAATGAGCAGTTCTTC
CDR3: CASSFGTSGSYNEQFF

size: .
D: .
V: TRBV19
J: TRBJ1-2
DNA: TGTGCCAGTAGTATATTGACGGGGGGCTCGTATGGCTACACCTTC
CDR3: CASSILTGGSYGYTF

size: .
D: .
V: TRBV6-4
J: TRBJ1-5
DNA: TGTGCCAGCACCAGGGATCAGCCCCAGCATTTT
CDR3: CASTRDQPQHF

size: .
D: .
V: TRBV4-3
J: TRBJ2-7
DNA: TGCGCCAGCAGCCAAGGGGAAGGGGTTAGCGAGCAGTACTTC
CDR3: CASSQGEGVSEQYF

size: .
D: TRBD1
V: TRBV20-1
J: TRBJ1-4
DNA: TGCAGTGGAAAACAGGGGGAAAAACTGTTTTTT
CDR3: CSGKQGEKLFF

size: .
D: TRBD1
V: TRBV6-5
J: TRBJ1-1
DNA: TGTGCCAGCGCGGGCGGGACAGGGAACACTGAAGCTTTCTTT
CDR3: CASAGGTGNTEAFF

size: .
D: TRBD1
V: TRBV5-1
J: TRBJ2-2
DNA: TGCGCCAGCAGCTTGGGGACAGGGGCTAACACCGGGGAGCTGTTTTTT
CDR3: CASSLGTGANTGELFF

size: .
D: TRBD2
V: TRBV11-2
J: TRBJ2-7
DNA: TGTGCCAGCAGCTCCGGACTAGCGGGCTACGAGCAGTACTTC
CDR3: CASSSGLAGYEQYF

size: .
D: .
V: TRBV7-8
J: TRBJ1-5
DNA: TGTGCCAGCAGCCCGAACAGGGCCTTTAGCAATCAGCCCCAGCATTTT
CDR3: CASSPNRAFSNQPQHF

size: .
D: .
V: TRBV30
J: TRBJ2-7
DNA: TGTGCCTGGCGAGAGAGCTACGAGCAGTACTTC
CDR3: CAWRESYEQYF

size: .
D: TRBD1
V: TRBV7-3
J: TRBJ2-5
DNA: TGTGCCAGCAGCCCACAGTCCGGGACAGAAGAGACCCAGTACTTC
CDR3: CASSPQSGTEETQYF

size: .
D: TRBD1
V: TRBV14
J: TRBJ1-2
DNA: TGTGCCAGCAGCCCACGACAGGGGACCAACTATGGCTACACCTTC
CDR3: CASSPRQGTNYGYTF

size: .
D: TRBD2
V: TRBV11-3
J: TRBJ2-7
DNA: TGTGCCAGCAGCCTCTTAGCGGGCGAGCAGTACTTC
CDR3: CASSLLAGEQYF

size: once
D: .
V: TRBV4-1
J: TRBJ2-7
DNA: TGCGCCAGCAGCCACTGGCTAGCTAGCTCCTACGAGCAGTACTTC
CDR3: CASSHWLASSYEQYF

size: .
D: TRBD1
V: TRBV30
J: TRBJ1-2
DNA: TGTGCCTGGAAAAATTTTGGGACAGTCGGTGGCTACACCTTC
CDR3: CAWKNFGTVGGYTF

size: .
D: .
V: TRBV25-1
J: TRBJ2-2
DNA: TGTGCCAGCAGTGGAGTCGCGAACACCGGGGAGCTGTTTTTT
CDR3: CASSGVANTGELFF

size: .
D: TRBD2
V: TRBV4-3
J: TRBJ2-5
DNA: TGCGCCAGCAGCCGGGGTGGAAGCGGGAGAGTACAAGAGACCCAGTACTTC
CDR3: CASSRGGSGRVQETQYF

size: .
D: .
V: TRBV3-1/TRBV3-2
J: TRBJ1-2
DNA: TGTGCCAGCAGTCAAGGACGGGACTTAGGAGGCTACACCTTC
CDR3: CASSQGRDLGGYTF

size: .
D: TRBD1
V: TRBV3-1/TRBV3-2
J: TRBJ2-7
DNA: TGTGCCAACAGGGGCGACGAGCAGTACTTC
CDR3: CANRGDEQYF